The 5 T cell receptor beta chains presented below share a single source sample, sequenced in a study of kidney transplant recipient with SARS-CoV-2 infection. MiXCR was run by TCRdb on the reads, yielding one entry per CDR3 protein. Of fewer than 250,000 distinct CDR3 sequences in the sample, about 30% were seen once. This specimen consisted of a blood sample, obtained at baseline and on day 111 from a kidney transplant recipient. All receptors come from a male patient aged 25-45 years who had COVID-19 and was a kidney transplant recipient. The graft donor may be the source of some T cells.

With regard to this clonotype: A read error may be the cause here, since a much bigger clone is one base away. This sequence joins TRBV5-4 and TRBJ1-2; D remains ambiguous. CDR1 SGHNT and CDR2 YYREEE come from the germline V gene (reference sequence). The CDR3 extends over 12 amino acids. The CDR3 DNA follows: TGTGCCAGCAGCTTGGACACACGCGGCTACGCCTTC. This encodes CASSLDTRGYAF.

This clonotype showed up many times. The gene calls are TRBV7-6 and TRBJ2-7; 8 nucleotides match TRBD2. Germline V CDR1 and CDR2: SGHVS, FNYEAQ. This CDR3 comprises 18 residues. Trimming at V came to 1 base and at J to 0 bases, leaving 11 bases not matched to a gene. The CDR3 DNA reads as TGTGCCAGCAGCTTAGGCCGCGCGGGAGGACCTTACTCCTACGAGCAGTACTTC. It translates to CASSLGRAGGPYSYEQYF.

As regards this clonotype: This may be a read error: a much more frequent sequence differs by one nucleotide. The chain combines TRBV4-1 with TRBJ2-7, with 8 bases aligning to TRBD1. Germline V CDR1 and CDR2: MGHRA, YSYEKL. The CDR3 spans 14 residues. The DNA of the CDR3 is TGCGCCAGCAGCCCGGACAGGGACTCCTACGAGCTGTACTTC. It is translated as CASSPDRDSYELYF.

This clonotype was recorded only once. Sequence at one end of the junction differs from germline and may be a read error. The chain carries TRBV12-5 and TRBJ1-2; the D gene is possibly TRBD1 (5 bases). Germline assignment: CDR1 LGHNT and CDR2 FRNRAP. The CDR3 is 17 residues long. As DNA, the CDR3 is TGTGCTAGCGGTCCATACAATTTGCAGGGAAAGACCTATGGCTACTCCTTC. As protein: CASGPYNLQGKTYGYSF.

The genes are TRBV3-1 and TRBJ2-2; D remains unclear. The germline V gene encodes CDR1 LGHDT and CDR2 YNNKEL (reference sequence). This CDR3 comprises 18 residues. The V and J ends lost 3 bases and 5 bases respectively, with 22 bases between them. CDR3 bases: TGTGCCAGCAGCCACGAAACTCCCATTTCAGGCTTGACCGGGGAGCTGTTTTTT. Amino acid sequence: CASSHETPISGLTGELFF.